The sequence of this TCR beta chain was determined in a study of OX40 agonist ivuxolimab in advanced cancers. The germline V gene has CDR1 LGHNA and CDR2 YNFKEQ. This CDR3 has 14 residues. Trimming shortened V by 1 base and J by 5 bases, and 11 bases separated the two germline ends. Sequencing used immunoSEQ multiplex PCR; TCRdb keeps in-frame clones, though not all of them. Of approximately 35,000 clones detected, around 80% appear once; the ten largest clones hold less than 20%. This clone is judged medium-sized. Specimen: CD4+ or CD8+ T cells sorted from blood, collected in a trial of the OX40 agonist ivuxolimab. The TCR sequence derives from an adult with an advanced solid tumor such as melanoma, head and neck, liver or kidney cancer. V usage is TRBV4-2 and J usage is TRBJ2-5, with no clear D. The CDR3 loop is CASSQGRGRETQYF. The CDR3 DNA follows: TGTGCCAGCAGCCAAGGTCGAGGTAGGGAGACCCAGTACTTC.